Shown below are 6 T cell receptor beta chains from a single sample sequenced in a study of T cell responses to AZD1222 COVID-19 vaccine. Only in-frame clones appear in the TCRdb table, and some are missing; sequencing was by immunoSEQ multiplex PCR. The sample records more than 100,000 clones, about 91% being singletons. This specimen consisted of peripheral blood, obtained on day 0 of AZD1222 vaccination. These TCRs come from an adult in good health.

The genes are TRBV24-1 and TRBJ2-6; unclear D gene. This CDR3 is 14 amino acids long. Germline values: CDR1 KGHDR, CDR2 SFDVKD. The germline V and J ends were trimmed by 8 bases and 3 bases, with 10 bases remaining between them. The CDR3 protein is CATMQGNGANVLTF. For the CDR3, the DNA is TGTGCCACCATGCAAGGGAATGGGGCCAACGTCCTGACTTTC.

The chain uses TRBV6-1 and TRBJ1-5; TRBD1 matches at 12 bases. Germline loops: CDR1 MNHNS, CDR2 SASEGT. V was pared by 7 bases and J by 6 bases, with 7 bases of the junction left unmatched. The CDR3 spans 15 residues. CDR3 sequence: CASTEGQGAGQPQHF. CDR3 DNA sequence: TGTGCCAGCACCGAGGGACAGGGGGCCGGTCAGCCCCAGCATTTT.

A note on this clone: Other DNA sequences in this sample translate to the same CDR3. The rearrangement links TRBV19 to TRBJ2-5; D uncertain. V dropped 3 bases and J dropped 2 bases, with 7 bases sitting between them. CDR1 is LNHDA, CDR2 SQIVND, per germline (reference sequence). The CDR3 extends over 13 amino acids. The CDR3 DNA reads TGTGCCAGTAGTATCGGTCAGCAAGAGACCCAGTACTTC. Protein: CASSIGQQETQYF.

This clone appeared once. The chain combines TRBV24-1 with TRBJ1-5; 7 nucleotides line up with TRBD1. The germline gives CDR1 KGHDR, CDR2 SFDVKD. The CDR3 contains 14 residues. Germline trimming cut 8 bases from V and 3 bases from J; bases unmatched to any gene: 6. The chain's CDR3 is CATNIDRDNQPQHF. DNA of the CDR3: TGTGCCACCAACATAGACAGGGACAATCAGCCCCAGCATTTT.

The chain combines TRBV18 with TRBJ2-7; D possibly corresponds to TRBD1 (6 bases). Germline CDR1 reads KGHSH; CDR2 reads LQKENI. CDR3 length equals 14 residues. V shed 4 bases and J shed 3 bases, with 13 bases lying between them. This CDR3 reads CASSRLEGGYEQYV. DNA for the CDR3: TGTGCCAGCTCACGCCTCGAAGGGGGCTACGAGCAGTACGTC.

The genes are TRBV6-6 and TRBJ2-5; a possible D gene is TRBD1 (5 bases). V lost 5 bases and J 1 base, leaving 14 bases between the germline ends. Per the germline V gene, CDR1 is MNHNY and CDR2 is SVGAGI (reference sequence). This CDR3 is 15 amino acids long. The CDR3 nucleotides read TGTGCCAGCAGTCCTCCCCGACAGTCCCAAGAGACCCAGTACTTC. Translating gives CASSPPRQSQETQYF.